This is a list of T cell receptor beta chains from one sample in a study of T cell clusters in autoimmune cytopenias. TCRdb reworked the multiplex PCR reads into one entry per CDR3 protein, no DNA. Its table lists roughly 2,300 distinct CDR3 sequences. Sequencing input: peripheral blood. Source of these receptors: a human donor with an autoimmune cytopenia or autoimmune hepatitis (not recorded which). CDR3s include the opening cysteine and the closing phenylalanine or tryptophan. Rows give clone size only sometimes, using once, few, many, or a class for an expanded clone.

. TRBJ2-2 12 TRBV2 CARGANTGELFF
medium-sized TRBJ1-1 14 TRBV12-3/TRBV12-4 CASSFSTPTTEAFF
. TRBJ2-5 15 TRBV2 CASRLGGEGRETQYF
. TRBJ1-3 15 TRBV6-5 CASSYKARSGNTIYF
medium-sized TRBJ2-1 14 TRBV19 CASSGRVRRNEQFF
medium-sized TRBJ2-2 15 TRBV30 CALKEGPTNTGELFF
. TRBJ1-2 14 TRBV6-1 CASSEAPGYYGYTF
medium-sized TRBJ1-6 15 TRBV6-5 CASSSDRGLVSPLHF
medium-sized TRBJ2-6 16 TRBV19 CASSPRATSGANVLTF
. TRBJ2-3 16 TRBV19 CASSAGQGPRTDTQYF